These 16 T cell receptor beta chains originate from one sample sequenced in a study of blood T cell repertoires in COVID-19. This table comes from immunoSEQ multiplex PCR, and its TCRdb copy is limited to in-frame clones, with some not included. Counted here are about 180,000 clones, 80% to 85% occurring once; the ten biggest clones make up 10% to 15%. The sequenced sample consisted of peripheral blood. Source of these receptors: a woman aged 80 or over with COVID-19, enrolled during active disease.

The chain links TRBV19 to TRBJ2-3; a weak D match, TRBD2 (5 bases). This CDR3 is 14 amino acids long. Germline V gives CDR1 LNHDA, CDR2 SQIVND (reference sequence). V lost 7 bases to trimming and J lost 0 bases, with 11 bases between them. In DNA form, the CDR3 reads TGTGCCAGTAAAGCGGCTTTTAGCACAGATACGCAGTATTTT. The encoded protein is CASKAAFSTDTQYF.

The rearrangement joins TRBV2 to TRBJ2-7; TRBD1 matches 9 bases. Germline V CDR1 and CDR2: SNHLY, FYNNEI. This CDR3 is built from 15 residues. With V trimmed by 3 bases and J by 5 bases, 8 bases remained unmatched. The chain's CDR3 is CASSDPGTGWDEQYF. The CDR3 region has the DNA TGTGCCAGCAGTGACCCCGGGACAGGGTGGGACGAGCAGTACTTC.

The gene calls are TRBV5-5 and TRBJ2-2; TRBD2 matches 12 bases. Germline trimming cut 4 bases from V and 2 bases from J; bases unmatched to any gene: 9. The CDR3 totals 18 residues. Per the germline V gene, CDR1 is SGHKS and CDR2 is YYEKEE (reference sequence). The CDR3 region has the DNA TGTGCCAGCAGCCCCAACCTAGCGGGGGGGCACAACACCGGGGAGCTGTTTTTT. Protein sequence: CASSPNLAGGHNTGELFF.

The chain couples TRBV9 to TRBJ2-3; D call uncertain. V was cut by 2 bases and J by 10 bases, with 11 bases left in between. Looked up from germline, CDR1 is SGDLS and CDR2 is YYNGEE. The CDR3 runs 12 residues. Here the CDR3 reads CASSVNGPAQYF. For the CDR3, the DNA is TGTGCCAGCAGCGTGAATGGGCCGGCGCAGTATTTT.

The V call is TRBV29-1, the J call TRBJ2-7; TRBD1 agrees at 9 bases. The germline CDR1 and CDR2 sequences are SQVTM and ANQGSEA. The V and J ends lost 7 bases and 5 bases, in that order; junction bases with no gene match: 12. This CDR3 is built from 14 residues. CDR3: CSASLRDRVHEQYF. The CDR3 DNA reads TGCAGCGCCTCACTCCGGGACAGGGTCCACGAGCAGTACTTC.

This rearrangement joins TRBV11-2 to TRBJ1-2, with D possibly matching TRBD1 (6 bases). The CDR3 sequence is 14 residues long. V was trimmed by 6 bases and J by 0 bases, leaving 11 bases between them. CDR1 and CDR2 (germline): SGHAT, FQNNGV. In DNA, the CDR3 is TGTGCCAGCAGTCTGGACAGTCCTAACTATGGCTACACCTTC. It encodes CASSLDSPNYGYTF.

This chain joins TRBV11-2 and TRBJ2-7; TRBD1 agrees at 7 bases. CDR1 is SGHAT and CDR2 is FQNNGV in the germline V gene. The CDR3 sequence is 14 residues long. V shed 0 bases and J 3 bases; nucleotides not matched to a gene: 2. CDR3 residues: CASSLDRGFYEQYF. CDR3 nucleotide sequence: TGTGCCAGCAGCTTAGACAGGGGGTTCTACGAGCAGTACTTC.

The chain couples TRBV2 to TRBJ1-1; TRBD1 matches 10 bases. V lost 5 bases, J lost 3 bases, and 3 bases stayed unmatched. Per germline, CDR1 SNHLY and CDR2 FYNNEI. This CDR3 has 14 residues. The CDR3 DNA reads TGTGCCAGCAGTTCGGACAGGGGGTACACTGAAGCTTTCTTT. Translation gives CASSSDRGYTEAFF. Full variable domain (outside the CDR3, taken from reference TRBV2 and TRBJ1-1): EPEVTQTPSHQVTQMGQEVILRCVPISNHLYFYWYRQILGQKVEFLVSFYNNEISEKSEIFDDQFSVERPDGSNFTLKIRSTKLEDSAMYFCASSSDRGYTEAFFGQGTRLTVV.

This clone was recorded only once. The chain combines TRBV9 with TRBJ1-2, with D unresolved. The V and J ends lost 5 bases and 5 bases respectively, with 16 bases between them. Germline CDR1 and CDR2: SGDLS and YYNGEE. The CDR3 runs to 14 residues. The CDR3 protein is CASSFTSTPYGYTF. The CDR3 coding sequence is TGTGCCAGCAGTTTTACAAGTACACCTTATGGCTACACCTTC.

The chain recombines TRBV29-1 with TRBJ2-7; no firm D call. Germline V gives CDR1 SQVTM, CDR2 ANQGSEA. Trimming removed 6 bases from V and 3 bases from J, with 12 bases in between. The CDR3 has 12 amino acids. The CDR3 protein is CSVREVGYEQYF. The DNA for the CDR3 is TGCAGCGTCCGCGAGGTTGGCTACGAGCAGTACTTC.

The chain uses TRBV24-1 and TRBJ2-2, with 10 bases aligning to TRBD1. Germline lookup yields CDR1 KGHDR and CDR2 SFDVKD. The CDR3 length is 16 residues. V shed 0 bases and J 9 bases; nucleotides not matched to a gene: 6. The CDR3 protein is CATSDLDRGQARELFF. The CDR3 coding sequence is TGTGCCACCAGTGATTTGGACAGGGGGCAAGCGCGGGAGCTGTTTTTT.

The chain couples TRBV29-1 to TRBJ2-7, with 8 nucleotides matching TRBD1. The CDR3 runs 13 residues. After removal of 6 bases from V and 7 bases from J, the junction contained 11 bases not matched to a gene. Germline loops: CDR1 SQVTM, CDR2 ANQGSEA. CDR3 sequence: CSVDGTGSEEQYF. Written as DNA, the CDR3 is TGCAGCGTGGACGGGACAGGTTCTGAGGAGCAGTACTTC.

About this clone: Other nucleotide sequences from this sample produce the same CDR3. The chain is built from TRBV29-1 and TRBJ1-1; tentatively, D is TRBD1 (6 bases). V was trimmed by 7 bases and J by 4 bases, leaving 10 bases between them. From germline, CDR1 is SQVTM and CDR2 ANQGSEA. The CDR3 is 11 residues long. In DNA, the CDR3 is TGCAGCGCGACAGGATCCACTGAAGCTTTCTTT. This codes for CSATGSTEAFF. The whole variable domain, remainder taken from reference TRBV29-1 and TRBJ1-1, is SAVISQKPSRDICQRGTSLTIQCQVDSQVTMMFWYRQQPGQSLTLIATANQGSEATYESGFVIDKFPISRPNLTFSTLTVSNMSPEDSSIYLCSATGSTEAFFGQGTRLTVV.

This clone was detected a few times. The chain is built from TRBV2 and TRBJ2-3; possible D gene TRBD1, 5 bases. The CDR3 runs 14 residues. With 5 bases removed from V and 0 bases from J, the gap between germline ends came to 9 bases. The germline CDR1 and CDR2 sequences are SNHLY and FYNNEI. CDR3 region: CASSRGSSTDTQYF. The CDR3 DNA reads TGTGCCAGCAGTAGGGGTTCTAGCACAGATACGCAGTATTTT.

This CDR3 reads CASSPRLAGGSNEQFF. CDR3 bases: TGTGCCAGCAGCCCAAGACTAGCGGGAGGTAGCAATGAGCAGTTCTTC. V is TRBV11-1 and J is TRBJ2-1; 13 bases are shared with TRBD2. The germline V gene has CDR1 SGHAT and CDR2 FQDESV (reference sequence). CDR3 length: 16 amino acids. Losses at the gene ends were 5 bases for V and 6 bases for J; bases not matched to a gene: 7.

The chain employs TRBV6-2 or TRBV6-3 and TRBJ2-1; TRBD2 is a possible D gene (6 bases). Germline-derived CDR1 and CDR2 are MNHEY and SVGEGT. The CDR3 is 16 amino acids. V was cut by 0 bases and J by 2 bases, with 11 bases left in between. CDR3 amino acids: CASSYSERVPYNEQFF. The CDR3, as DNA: TGTGCCAGCAGTTACTCCGAGCGGGTCCCCTACAATGAGCAGTTCTTC.